This T cell receptor (beta chain) comes out of a study of cytomegalovirus exposure and HLA in healthy donors. Whole-study findings and limits: Across donors, most TCRs were seen rarely, yet some public ones were widespread. Specific recognition of CMV antigens was confirmed in vitro for three chains (all CMV-associated). In a later analysis, first-cohort TCR clusters were found to tend to co-occur in the 130 or so validation repertoires.

Comment on this clone: Antigen unknown.

Data came from immunoSEQ multiplex PCR; TCRdb stores just in-frame clones and leaves some out. The sample comprises more than 300,000 clones, about nine tenths of which are singletons, and 0.8% to 0.85% rests with the top ten. The donors were part of the 120-subject validation cohort, which stood apart from the 666-subject first cohort. The germline V and J ends were trimmed by 5 bases and 0 bases, with 5 bases remaining between them. The germline CDR1 and CDR2 sequences are GTSNPN and SVGIG (reference sequence). This CDR3 has 12 amino acids. Sequenced input: PBMCs. The clonotype was recovered from a woman younger than 30 in good health and CMV-seronegative. The chain links TRBV30 to TRBJ1-5; D is ambiguous. CDR3 nucleotides: TGTGCCTGGCAGTATAGCAATCAGCCCCAGCATTTT. Protein product: CAWQYSNQPQHF. The whole variable domain, remainder taken from reference TRBV30 and TRBJ1-5, is SQTIHQWPATLVQPVGSPLSLECTVEGTSNPNLYWYRQAAGRGLQLLFYSVGIGQISSEVPQNLSASRPQDRQFILSSKKLLLSDSGFYLCAWQYSNQPQHFGDGTRLSIL.